This T cell receptor beta chain emerged from a study of T cells in narcolepsy. Study as a whole: Patients with NT1 or NT2 and healthy control donors were enrolled.

Generated by immunoSEQ multiplex PCR, the TCRdb table keeps only in-frame clones and is missing some. The sample has 28,000 or so clones, around 82% seen once. Study-wide results and limits: HCRT-specific and TRIB2-specific autoreactive clonotypes appeared among same-patient CSF and blood CD4+ clonotypes. In some patient and control memory CD4+ samples, autoreactive clones were absent.

V lost 5 bases and J 8 bases, leaving 9 bases between the germline ends. The CDR3 covers 12 residues. In germline, CDR1 is LNHDA, CDR2 SQIVND (reference sequence). Of note for this clone: Antigen: not known.

The clonotype originates from a human donor with narcolepsy. Sequencing input: CD45RA- memory CD4+ T cells from PBMCs. The chain combines TRBV19 with TRBJ2-2; D ambiguous. The CDR3 loop reads CASSLLMGELFF. The CDR3 DNA reads TGTGCCAGTAGTCTACTTATGGGGGAGCTGTTTTTT.